This TCR beta chain was captured in a study of Ad26.COV2.S vaccination and SARS-CoV-2 variants. Study as a whole: Intramuscularly, Ad26.COV2.S was given either once or twice, 56 days apart.

Here immunoSEQ multiplex PCR was the method, and the copy in TCRdb shows in-frame clones only, minus some. The sample lists 350,000 to 400,000 clones, around nine tenths occurring once. Treatment described: over 15 received Ad26.COV2.S at low or high dose, single or two shots; 5 received placebo; per-sample allocation not given. The samples date from day 63 after the first vaccine or placebo injection. An Ad26 vector expressing Wuhan-strain SARS-CoV-2 spike constituted the vaccine. The CDR3 runs to 13 residues. V lost 3 bases to trimming and J lost 5 bases, with 8 bases between them. CDR1 and CDR2 from the germline V gene are SNHLY and FYNNEI. The sample holds one count of this clone.

The V and J genes are TRBV2 and TRBJ1-5; D call uncertain. The sequence was obtained from a person between 18 and 65 years old who received the Ad26.COV2.S COVID-19 vaccine or a placebo. The material sequenced was peripheral blood, taken in a trial of Ad26.COV2.S vaccine versus placebo. The DNA for the CDR3 is TGTGCCAGCAGTGAGGAGGTACATCAGCCCCAGCATTTT. It encodes CASSEEVHQPQHF.